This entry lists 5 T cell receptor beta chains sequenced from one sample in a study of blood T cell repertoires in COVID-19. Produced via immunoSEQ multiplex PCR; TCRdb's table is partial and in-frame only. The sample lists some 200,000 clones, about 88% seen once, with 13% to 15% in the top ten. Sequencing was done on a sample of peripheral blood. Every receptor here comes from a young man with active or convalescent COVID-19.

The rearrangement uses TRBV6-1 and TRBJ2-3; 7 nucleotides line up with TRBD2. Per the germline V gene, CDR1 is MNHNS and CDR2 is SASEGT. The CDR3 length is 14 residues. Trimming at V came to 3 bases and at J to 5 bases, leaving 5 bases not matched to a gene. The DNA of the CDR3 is TGTGCCAGCAGTGACCTAGCGGCCCGAGATACGCAGTATTTT. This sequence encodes CASSDLAARDTQYF.

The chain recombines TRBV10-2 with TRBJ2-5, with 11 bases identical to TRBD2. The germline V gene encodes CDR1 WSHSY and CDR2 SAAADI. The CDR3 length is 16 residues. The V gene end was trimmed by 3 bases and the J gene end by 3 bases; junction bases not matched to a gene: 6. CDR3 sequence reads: CASSDYPGLAEETQYF. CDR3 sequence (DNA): TGCGCCAGCAGTGACTACCCGGGACTAGCGGAAGAGACCCAGTACTTC.

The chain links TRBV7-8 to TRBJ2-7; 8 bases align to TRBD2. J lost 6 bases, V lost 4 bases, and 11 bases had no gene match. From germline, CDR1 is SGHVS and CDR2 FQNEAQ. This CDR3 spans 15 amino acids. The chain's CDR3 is CASSSELAALGEQYF. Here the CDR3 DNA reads TGTGCCAGCAGCTCGGAACTAGCGGCCCTTGGCGAGCAGTACTTC.

The CDR3 DNA sequence: TGTGCCAGCAGTTCCCGGGTTGAAGCTTTCTTT. It specifies CASSSRVEAFF. The chain links TRBV27 to TRBJ1-1; D unresolved. This CDR3 has 11 amino acids. Germline V gene sequence: CDR1 MNHEY, CDR2 SMNVEV (reference sequence). The ends were cut back, 4 bases at V and 7 bases at J, with 7 bases in the middle.

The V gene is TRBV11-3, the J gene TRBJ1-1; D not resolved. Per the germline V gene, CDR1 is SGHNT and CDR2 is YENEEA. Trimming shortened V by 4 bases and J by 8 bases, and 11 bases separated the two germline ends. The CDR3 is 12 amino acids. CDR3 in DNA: TGTGCCAGCAGCTCCGAGGGCGCCGAAGCTTTCTTT. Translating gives CASSSEGAEAFF. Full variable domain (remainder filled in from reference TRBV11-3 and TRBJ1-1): EAGVVQSPRYKIIEKKQPVAFWCNPISGHNTLYWYLQNLGQGPELLIRYENEEAVDDSQLPKDRFSAERLKGVDSTLKIQPAELGDSAVYLCASSSEGAEAFFGQGTRLTVV.